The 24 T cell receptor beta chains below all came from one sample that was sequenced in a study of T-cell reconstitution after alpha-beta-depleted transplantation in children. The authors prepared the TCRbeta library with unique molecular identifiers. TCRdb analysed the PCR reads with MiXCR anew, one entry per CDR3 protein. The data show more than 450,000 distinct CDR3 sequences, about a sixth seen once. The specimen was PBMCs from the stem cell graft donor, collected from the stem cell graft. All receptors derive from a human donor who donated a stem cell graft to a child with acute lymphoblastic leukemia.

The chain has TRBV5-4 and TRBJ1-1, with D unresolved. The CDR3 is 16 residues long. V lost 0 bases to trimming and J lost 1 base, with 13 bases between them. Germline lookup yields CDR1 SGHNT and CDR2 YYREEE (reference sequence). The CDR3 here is CASSLAGKRENTEAFF. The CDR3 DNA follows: TGTGCCAGCAGCTTGGCAGGAAAGAGGGAGAACACTGAAGCTTTCTTT.

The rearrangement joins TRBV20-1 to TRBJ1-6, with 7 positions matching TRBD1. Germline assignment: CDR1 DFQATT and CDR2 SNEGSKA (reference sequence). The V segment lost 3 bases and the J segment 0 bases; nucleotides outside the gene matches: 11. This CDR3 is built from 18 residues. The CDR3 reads CSARGGQRGFSYNSPLHF. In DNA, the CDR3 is TGCAGTGCTAGGGGGGGACAGAGGGGATTCTCCTATAATTCACCCCTCCACTTT.

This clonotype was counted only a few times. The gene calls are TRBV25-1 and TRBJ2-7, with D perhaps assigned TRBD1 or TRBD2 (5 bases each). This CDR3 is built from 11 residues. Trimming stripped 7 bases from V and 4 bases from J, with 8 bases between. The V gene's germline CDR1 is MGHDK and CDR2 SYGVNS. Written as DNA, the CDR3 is TGTGCCAGCATGGGGGTATACGAGCAGTACTTC. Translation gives CASMGVYEQYF.

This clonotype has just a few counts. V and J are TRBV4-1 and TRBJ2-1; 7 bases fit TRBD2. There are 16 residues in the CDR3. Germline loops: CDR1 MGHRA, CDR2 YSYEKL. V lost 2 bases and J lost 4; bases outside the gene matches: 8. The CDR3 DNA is TGCGCCAGCAGCCAAATCTCGGGCGGGAGTTACAATGAGCAGTTCTTC. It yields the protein CASSQISGGSYNEQFF.

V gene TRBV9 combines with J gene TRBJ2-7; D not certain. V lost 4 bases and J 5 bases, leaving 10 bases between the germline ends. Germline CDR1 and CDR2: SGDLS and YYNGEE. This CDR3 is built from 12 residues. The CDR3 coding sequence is TGTGCCAGCAGCCTCGACTGGGACGAGCAGTACTTC. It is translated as CASSLDWDEQYF.

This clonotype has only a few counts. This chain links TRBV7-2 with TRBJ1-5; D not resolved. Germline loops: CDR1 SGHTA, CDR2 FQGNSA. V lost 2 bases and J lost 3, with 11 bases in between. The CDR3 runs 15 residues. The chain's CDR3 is CASSLLLRFNQPQHF. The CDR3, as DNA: TGTGCCAGCAGCTTATTACTACGTTTCAATCAGCCCCAGCATTTT.

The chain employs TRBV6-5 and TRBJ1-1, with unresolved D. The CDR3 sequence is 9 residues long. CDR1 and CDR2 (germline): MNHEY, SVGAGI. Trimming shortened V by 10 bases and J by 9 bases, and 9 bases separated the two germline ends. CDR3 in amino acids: CAKGGQAFF. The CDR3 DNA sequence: TGTGCCAAGGGCGGGCAAGCTTTCTTT.

The CDR3 is CASSTWTGNNEQFF. The CDR3 DNA is TGTGCCAGCAGCACCTGGACAGGGAACAATGAGCAGTTCTTC. V is TRBV5-5 and J is TRBJ2-1; 8 nucleotides agree with TRBD1. Unmatched junction bases numbered 5, after V lost 4 bases and J lost 5 bases. The CDR3 contains 14 residues. Germline lookup yields CDR1 SGHKS and CDR2 YYEKEE (reference sequence).

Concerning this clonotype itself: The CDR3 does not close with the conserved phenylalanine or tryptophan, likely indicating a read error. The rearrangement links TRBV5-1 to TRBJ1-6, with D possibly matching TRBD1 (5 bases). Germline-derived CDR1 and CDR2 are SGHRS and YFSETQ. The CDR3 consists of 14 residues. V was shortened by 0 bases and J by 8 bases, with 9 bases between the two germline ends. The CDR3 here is CASSLVAGDSPLHL. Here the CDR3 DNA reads TGCGCCAGCAGCTTGGTGGCGGGGGATTCACCCCTCCACTTA.

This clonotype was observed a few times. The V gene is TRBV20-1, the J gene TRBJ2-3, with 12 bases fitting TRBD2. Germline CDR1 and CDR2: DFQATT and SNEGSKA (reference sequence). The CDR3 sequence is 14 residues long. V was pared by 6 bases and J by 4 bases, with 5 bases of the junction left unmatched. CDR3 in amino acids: CSAATSGSPDTQYF. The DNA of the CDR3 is TGCAGTGCCGCGACTAGCGGGAGTCCAGATACGCAGTATTTT.

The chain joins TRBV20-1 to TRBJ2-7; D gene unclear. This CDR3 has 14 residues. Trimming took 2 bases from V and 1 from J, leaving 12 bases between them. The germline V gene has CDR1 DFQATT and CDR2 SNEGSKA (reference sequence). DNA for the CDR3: TGCAGTGCTAGACCCGTACTCCATTCCTACGAGCAGTACTTC. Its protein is CSARPVLHSYEQYF.

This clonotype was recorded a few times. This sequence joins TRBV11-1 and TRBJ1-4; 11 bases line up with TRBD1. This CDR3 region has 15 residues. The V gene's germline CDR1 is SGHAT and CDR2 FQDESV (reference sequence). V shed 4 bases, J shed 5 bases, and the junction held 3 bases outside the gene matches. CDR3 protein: CASSSGQGANEKLFF. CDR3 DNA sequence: TGTGCCAGCAGCTCTGGACAGGGGGCGAATGAAAAACTGTTTTTT.

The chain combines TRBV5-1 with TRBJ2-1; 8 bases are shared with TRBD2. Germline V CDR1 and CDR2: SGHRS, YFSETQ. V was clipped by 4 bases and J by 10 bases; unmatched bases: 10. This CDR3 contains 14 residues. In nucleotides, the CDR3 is TGCGCCAGCAGCAGATCTCCTACGGGAGGGGAGCAGTTCTTC. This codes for CASSRSPTGGEQFF.

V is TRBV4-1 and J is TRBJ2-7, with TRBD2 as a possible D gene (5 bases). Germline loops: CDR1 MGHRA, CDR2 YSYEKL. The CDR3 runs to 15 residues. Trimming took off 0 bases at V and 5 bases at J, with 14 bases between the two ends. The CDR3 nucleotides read TGCGCCAGCAGCCAAGAAGCGGTCGGAGCCAACGAGCAGTACTTC. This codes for CASSQEAVGANEQYF.

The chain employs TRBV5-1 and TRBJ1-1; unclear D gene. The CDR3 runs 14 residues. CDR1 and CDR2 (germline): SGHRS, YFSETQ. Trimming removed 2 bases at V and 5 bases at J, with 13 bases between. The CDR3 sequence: CASSFLTDPTEAFF. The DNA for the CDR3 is TGCGCCAGCAGCTTCCTGACGGACCCAACTGAAGCTTTCTTT.

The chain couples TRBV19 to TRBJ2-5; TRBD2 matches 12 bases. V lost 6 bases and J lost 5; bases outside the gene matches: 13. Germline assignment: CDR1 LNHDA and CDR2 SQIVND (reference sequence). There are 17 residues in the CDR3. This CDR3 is CASSPRLAGVEGETQYF. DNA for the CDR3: TGTGCCAGTAGCCCTAGACTAGCGGGAGTCGAAGGGGAGACCCAGTACTTC.

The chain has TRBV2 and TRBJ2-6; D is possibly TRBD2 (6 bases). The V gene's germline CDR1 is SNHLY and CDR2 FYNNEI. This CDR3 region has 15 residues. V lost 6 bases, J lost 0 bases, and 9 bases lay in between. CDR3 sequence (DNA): TGTGCCAGCAGCGCGGGGCTCTCTGGGGCCAACGTCCTGACTTTC. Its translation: CASSAGLSGANVLTF. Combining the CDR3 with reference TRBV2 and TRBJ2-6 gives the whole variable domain EPEVTQTPSHQVTQMGQEVILRCVPISNHLYFYWYRQILGQKVEFLVSFYNNEISEKSEIFDDQFSVERPDGSNFTLKIRSTKLEDSAMYFCASSAGLSGANVLTFGAGSRLTVL.

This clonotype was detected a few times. DNA of the CDR3: TGTGCCAGCAGCTCTGAGCGGGAGTACACCGGGGAGCTGTTTTTT. Translation gives CASSSEREYTGELFF. The genes are TRBV7-6 and TRBJ2-2, with 8 bases aligning to TRBD2. This CDR3 region has 15 residues. Germline values: CDR1 SGHVS, CDR2 FNYEAQ. V trimming: 4 bases; J trimming: 3 bases; junction bases outside the gene matches: 4.

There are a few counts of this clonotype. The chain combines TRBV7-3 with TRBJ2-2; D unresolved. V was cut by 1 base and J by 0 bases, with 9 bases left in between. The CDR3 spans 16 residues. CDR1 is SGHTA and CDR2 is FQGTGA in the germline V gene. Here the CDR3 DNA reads TGTGCCAGCAGCTTAATGGTCCATTCGAACACCGGGGAGCTGTTTTTT. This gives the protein CASSLMVHSNTGELFF.

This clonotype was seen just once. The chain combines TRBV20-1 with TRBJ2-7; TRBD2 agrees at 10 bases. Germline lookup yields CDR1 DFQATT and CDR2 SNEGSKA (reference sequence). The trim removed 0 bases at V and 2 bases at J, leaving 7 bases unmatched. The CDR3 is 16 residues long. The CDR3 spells CSARDGGTSVPYEQYF. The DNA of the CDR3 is TGCAGTGCTAGAGATGGCGGGACTAGCGTACCCTACGAGCAGTACTTC.

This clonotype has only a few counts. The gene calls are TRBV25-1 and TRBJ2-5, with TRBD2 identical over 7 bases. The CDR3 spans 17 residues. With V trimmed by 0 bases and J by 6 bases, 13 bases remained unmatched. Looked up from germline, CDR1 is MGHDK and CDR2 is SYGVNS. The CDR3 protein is CASSEYNEGGPLKTQYF. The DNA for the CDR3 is TGTGCCAGCAGTGAATATAATGAGGGAGGGCCGTTAAAGACCCAGTACTTC.

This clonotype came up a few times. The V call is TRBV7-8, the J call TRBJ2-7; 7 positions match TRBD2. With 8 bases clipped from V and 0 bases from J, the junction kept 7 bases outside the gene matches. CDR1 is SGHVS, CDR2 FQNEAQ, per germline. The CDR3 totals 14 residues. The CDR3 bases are TGTGCCAGCCGCCTAGCGGTGAGCTCCTACGAGCAGTACTTC. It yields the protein CASRLAVSSYEQYF. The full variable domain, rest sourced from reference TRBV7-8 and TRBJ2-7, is GAGVSQSPRYKVAKRGQDVALRCDPISGHVSLFWYQQALGQGPEFLTYFQNEAQLDKSGLPSDRFFAERPEGSVSTLKIQRTQQEDSAVYLCASRLAVSSYEQYFGPGTRLTVT.

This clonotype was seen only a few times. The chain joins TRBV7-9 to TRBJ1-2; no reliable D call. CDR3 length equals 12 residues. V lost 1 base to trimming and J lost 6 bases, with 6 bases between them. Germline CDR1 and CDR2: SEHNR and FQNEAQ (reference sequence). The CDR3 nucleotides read TGTGCCAGCAGCTTAGGACACGATGGCTACACCTTC. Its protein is CASSLGHDGYTF.

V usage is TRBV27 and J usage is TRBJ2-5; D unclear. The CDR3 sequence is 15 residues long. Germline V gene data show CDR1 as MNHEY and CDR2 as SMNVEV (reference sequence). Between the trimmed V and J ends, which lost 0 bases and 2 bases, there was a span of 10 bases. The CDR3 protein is CASSLSFAEQETQYF. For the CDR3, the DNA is TGTGCCAGCAGTTTATCGTTCGCCGAACAAGAGACCCAGTACTTC.